Below are 6 T cell receptor beta chains sequenced from a single sample in a study of response to subunit inactivated influenza vaccine. TCRdb ran MiXCR on the RT-PCR reads and lists one entry per CDR3 protein. The sample lists about 500,000 distinct CDR3 sequences; approximately 17% were seen once. Here the sequenced sample was CD4+ T cells sorted from PBMCs, taken less than 30 months after vaccination. Receptor source: a man between 50 and 75 years old who received an inactivated influenza vaccine.

This clonotype was counted between two and nine times. This chain connects TRBV18 to TRBJ2-7; D is unresolved. CDR3 length: 11 amino acids. Trimming shortened V by 5 bases and J by 3 bases, and 5 bases separated the two germline ends. The germline CDR1 and CDR2 sequences are KGHSH and LQKENI. CDR3 residues: CASSTDYEQYF. The CDR3 DNA reads TGTGCCAGCTCAACTGACTACGAGCAGTACTTC.

The DNA for the CDR3 is TGTGCCAGCACGCTCGCGGGGCCTGGGGCCAACGTCCTGACTTTC. Translating it yields CASTLAGPGANVLTF. The chain combines TRBV7-2 with TRBJ2-6, with D perhaps matching TRBD2 (6 bases). The CDR3 has 15 amino acids. Deletions cut 7 bases from V and 2 bases from J, with 12 bases between. Germline V CDR1 and CDR2: SGHTA, FQGNSA.

This clonotype was observed at least ten times. V gene TRBV10-1 combines with J gene TRBJ2-2, with a possible D match to TRBD1 (6 bases). The CDR3 is made up of 15 amino acids. Deletions cut 6 bases from V and 0 bases from J, with 11 bases between. In germline, CDR1 is WNHNN, CDR2 SYGVQD (reference sequence). The CDR3 sequence is CASSAAGANTGELFF. CDR3 nucleotide sequence: TGCGCCAGCAGCGCCGCAGGGGCGAACACCGGGGAGCTGTTTTTT.

The V call is TRBV2, the J call TRBJ1-2, with D hard to call. The CDR3 is made up of 12 amino acids. The germline CDR1 and CDR2 sequences are SNHLY and FYNNEI. Trimming pared 5 bases from V and 2 bases from J, leaving 6 bases between. In nucleotides, the CDR3 is TGTGCCAGCAGTCTCTCGAACTATGGCTACACCTTC. Translation: CASSLSNYGYTF.

This clonotype was recorded a few times. V usage is TRBV7-8 and J usage is TRBJ2-2, with TRBD2 matching over 7 bases. Losses at the gene ends were 3 bases for V and 4 bases for J; bases not matched to a gene: 5. Germline V lookup: CDR1 SGHVS, CDR2 FQNEAQ. CDR3 length: 15 residues. The CDR3 DNA sequence: TGTGCCAGCAGCTTGGGGGGGACTGGCACCGGGGAGCTGTTTTTT. Protein sequence: CASSLGGTGTGELFF. Looking up the rest from reference TRBV7-8 and TRBJ2-2 gives the full variable domain: GAGVSQSPRYKVAKRGQDVALRCDPISGHVSLFWYQQALGQGPEFLTYFQNEAQLDKSGLPSDRFFAERPEGSVSTLKIQRTQQEDSAVYLCASSLGGTGTGELFFGEGSRLTVL.

The rearrangement links TRBV20-1 to TRBJ2-1; no clear D gene. The CDR3 consists of 15 residues. Germline V gene data show CDR1 as DFQATT and CDR2 as SNEGSKA (reference sequence). V gave up 1 base and J gave up 0 bases, with 10 bases separating them. The CDR3 nucleotides read TGCAGTGCTAGAGCCGCTCATAGCTCCTACAATGAGCAGTTCTTC. Its translation: CSARAAHSSYNEQFF.